The source of this TCR beta chain is a study of shared clonotypes between healthy human individuals. Assay: immunoSEQ multiplex PCR; the TCRdb copy retains only in-frame clones and omits some. The sample comprises some 1.5 million clones, under 99% of which are singletons, and approximately 0.44% rests with the top ten. From germline, CDR1 is SGHVS and CDR2 FNYEAQ. V lost 4 bases, J lost 2 bases, and 4 bases stayed unmatched. This CDR3 has 16 residues. The chain is built from TRBV7-6 and TRBJ2-1; 11 bases fit TRBD2. What was sequenced was naive CD4+ T cells sorted from blood. Subset defined: CD45RA+ positively selected. The TCR comes from a man in his thirties or forties in good health. DNA of the CDR3: TGTGCCAGCAGCTATGAGACTAGCGGGGCCTACAATGAGCAGTTCTTC. This gives the protein CASSYETSGAYNEQFF.